This T cell receptor beta chain was found in a study of cytomegalovirus exposure and HLA in healthy donors. Trimming removed 4 bases at V and 8 bases at J, with 9 bases between. The CDR3 loop spans 12 amino acids. CDR1 and CDR2 from the germline V gene are LNHDA and SQIVND (reference sequence). Details on this clone: What it binds is not known.

Study-level points and caveats: It was 150 to 200 TCR beta chains that were listed as cytomegalovirus-associated.

The protocol was immunoSEQ multiplex PCR, while the TCRdb copy is restricted to in-frame clones and leaves out a portion. The table has around 66,000 clones, 95% to 97% seen once. The sequence derives from a woman in her late teens or twenties in good health and CMV-seropositive. The chain joins TRBV19 to TRBJ2-1; D remains unclear. The sample consisted of PBMCs. The CDR3 region has the DNA TGTGCCAGTAGTACCCTCTCTCATGAGCAGTTCTTC. Its protein is CASSTLSHEQFF.